This TCR beta chain was obtained from a study of shared clonotypes between healthy human individuals. Assay: immunoSEQ multiplex PCR; the TCRdb copy retains only in-frame clones and omits some. The sample yields 600,000 to 750,000 clones, roughly 88% seen once. Trimming took 4 bases from V and 0 from J, leaving 12 bases between them. Germline assignment: CDR1 MNHEY and CDR2 SMNVEV (reference sequence). This CDR3 contains 15 residues. The sequencing input was memory CD8+ T cells from PBMCs. The subset here: CD45RO+ cells pooled with CCR7-negative TemRA cells. The receptor's source is a man aged 18 to 35 in good health. Some clones in this sample may be carry-over from other donors' samples. The chain employs TRBV27 and TRBJ1-2; D not resolved. The CDR3 coding sequence is TGTGCCAGCAGTTCCTACAGCGACGCTAACTATGGCTACACCTTC. This codes for CASSSYSDANYGYTF.